This T cell receptor beta chain was profiled in a study of blood T cell repertoires in COVID-19. On the study more broadly: Both acute and convalescent COVID-19 samples were obtained from the United States, Italy and Spain.

Authors' methods: Nucleated cell counts were estimated from reference gene primer amplification. Sequencing was performed with immunoSEQ multiplex PCR; in TCRdb, only in-frame clones are kept and a portion is missing. The V and J calls and clone size are taken from that table; D and trimming were inferred from the DNA. The repertoire holds hundreds of thousands of clones, with about 85% as singletons. Participant age was about 18 to 89 years, and participants resided in fewer than 25 US areas. In assigning cohorts, the study relied on participant-reported clinical history. CDR1 and CDR2 (germline): LNHDA, SQIVND (reference sequence). Trimming took 3 bases from V and 0 from J, leaving 11 bases between them. This CDR3 comprises 16 residues.

The sequence derives from a woman aged 18-29 years with acute COVID-19. Specimen: PBMCs or T cells enriched from blood (not recorded which). The genes are TRBV19 and TRBJ1-4; D may be TRBD1 (5 bases). For the CDR3, the DNA is TGTGCCAGTAGTATGGACACCAGGGCAACTAATGAAAAACTGTTTTTT. Its translation: CASSMDTRATNEKLFF. Filled out from reference TRBV19 and TRBJ1-4, the complete variable domain reads DGGITQSPKYLFRKEGQNVTLSCEQNLNHDAMYWYRQDPGQGLRLIYYSQIVNDFQKGDIAEGYSVSREKKESFPLTVTSAQKNPTAFYLCASSMDTRATNEKLFFGSGTQLSVL.